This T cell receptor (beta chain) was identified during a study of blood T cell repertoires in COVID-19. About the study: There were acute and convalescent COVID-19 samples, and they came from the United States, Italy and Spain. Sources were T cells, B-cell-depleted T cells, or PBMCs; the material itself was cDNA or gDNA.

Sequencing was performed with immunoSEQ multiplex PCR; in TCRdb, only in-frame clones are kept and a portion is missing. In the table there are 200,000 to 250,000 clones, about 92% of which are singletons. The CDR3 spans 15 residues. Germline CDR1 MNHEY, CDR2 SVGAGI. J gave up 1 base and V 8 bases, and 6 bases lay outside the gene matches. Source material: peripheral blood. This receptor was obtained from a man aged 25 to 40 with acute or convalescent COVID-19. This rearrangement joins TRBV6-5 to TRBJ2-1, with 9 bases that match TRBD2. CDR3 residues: CASVGSGSSYNEQFF. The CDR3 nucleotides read TGTGCCAGCGTAGGTAGCGGGAGTTCCTACAATGAGCAGTTCTTC.